This T cell receptor (beta chain) was obtained from a study of neurological immune-mediated disorders. General study results and limits: Phylogenetic grouping assigned the repertoires of 18 of 34 multiple sclerosis patients to a single related-CDR3 cluster, which may represent a signature.

V gave up 5 bases and J gave up 6 bases, with 22 bases separating them. Germline CDR1 and CDR2: SGHAT and FQDESV (reference sequence). The CDR3 extends over 16 amino acids. This clonotype is deemed medium-sized (0.01 to 0.1%). Its antigen is not identified. One entry per CDR3 protein results from TCRdb running MiXCR on the 5' RACE reads. The sample lists nearly 60,000 distinct CDR3 sequences, around 3.4% occurring once. The study built unsorted libraries from 2 million PBMCs kept at -80 C. This rearrangement joins TRBV11-1 to TRBJ2-5; D unresolved. This TCR came from a woman aged 55-70 years with multiple sclerosis. The sample comprised PBMCs. The CDR3 region is CASSPGRQFSEKTQYF. The CDR3 nucleotides are TGTGCCAGCAGCCCAGGCCGGCAGTTCAGTGAAAAGACCCAGTACTTC.